Listed here are 27 T cell receptor beta chains from one sample, sequenced in a study of shared clonotypes between healthy human individuals. Sequenced by immunoSEQ multiplex PCR; TCRdb stores in-frame clones only, minus some. The data show some 1.4 million clones, with roughly 96% seen just once and 0.95% to 1.5% held by the top ten. The sample comprised naive CD4+ T cells sorted from blood. Subset reported: CD45RA+ positively selected. These receptor sequences come from a man aged 25 to 40 in good health.

This clone was recorded only once. The CDR3 coding sequence is TGCGCCAGCAGCCCGCTGGACAGCTCCTACGAGCAGTACTTC. This codes for CASSPLDSSYEQYF. V is TRBV5-1 and J is TRBJ2-7; the D gene is possibly TRBD1 (6 bases). V was shortened by 4 bases and J by 0 bases, with 11 bases between the two germline ends. Germline values: CDR1 SGHRS, CDR2 YFSETQ. The CDR3 totals 14 residues.

DNA for the CDR3: TGTGCCAGCAGAAACCCGACTGCCCCCTACGAGCAGTACTTC. This gives the protein CASRNPTAPYEQYF. The chain combines TRBV28 with TRBJ2-7; D is unresolved. The ends were cut back, 6 bases at V and 2 bases at J, with 14 bases in the middle. Germline values: CDR1 MDHEN, CDR2 SYDVKM. This CDR3 region has 14 residues. The entire variable domain, with the rest obtained from reference TRBV28 and TRBJ2-7, is as follows: DVKVTQSSRYLVKRTGEKVFLECVQDMDHENMFWYRQDPGLGLRLIYFSYDVKMKEKGDIPEGYSVSREKKERFSLILESASTNQTSMYLCASRNPTAPYEQYFGPGTRLTVT.

The rearrangement uses TRBV11-2 and TRBJ1-1; the D is unclear. This CDR3 region has 14 residues. With 5 bases removed from V and 9 bases from J, the gap between germline ends came to 19 bases. CDR1 and CDR2 from the germline V gene are SGHAT and FQNNGV. CDR3 in DNA: TGTGCCAGCAGCCAATCGGCCTTCCAACGAAAAGCTTTCTTT. It encodes CASSQSAFQRKAFF.

The chain has TRBV11-2 and TRBJ2-5; D might be TRBD2 (6 bases). This CDR3 has 13 amino acids. V was clipped by 8 bases and J by 4 bases, with 14 bases between them. The germline V gene encodes CDR1 SGHAT and CDR2 FQNNGV. The CDR3 reads CASRRQGGETQYF. CDR3 nucleotide sequence: TGTGCCAGCCGGAGGCAGGGAGGAGAGACCCAGTACTTC.

The chain uses TRBV5-1 and TRBJ2-5; no firm D call. The germline V and J ends were trimmed by 0 bases and 2 bases, with 20 bases remaining between them. The CDR3 covers 18 residues. CDR1 is SGHRS, CDR2 YFSETQ, per germline. The CDR3 loop reads CASSLGYGQADQQETQYF. Written as DNA, the CDR3 is TGCGCCAGCAGCTTGGGATATGGCCAGGCTGACCAGCAAGAGACCCAGTACTTC.

To note about this clone: Other DNA variants within this sample encode the same CDR3. This chain uses TRBV2 with TRBJ1-2, with D tentatively TRBD1 (6 bases). Between the trimmed V and J ends, which lost 5 bases and 2 bases, there was a span of 12 bases. The CDR3 is 14 residues long. Germline CDR1 reads SNHLY; CDR2 reads FYNNEI. The CDR3 bases are TGTGCCAGCAGTAGTAGAACAGGGAACTATGGCTACACCTTC. Translated: CASSSRTGNYGYTF. The full variable domain, rest sourced from reference TRBV2 and TRBJ1-2, is EPEVTQTPSHQVTQMGQEVILRCVPISNHLYFYWYRQILGQKVEFLVSFYNNEISEKSEIFDDQFSVERPDGSNFTLKIRSTKLEDSAMYFCASSSRTGNYGYTFGSGTRLTVV.

V is TRBV19 and J is TRBJ2-3; D not certain. Germline assignment: CDR1 LNHDA and CDR2 SQIVND (reference sequence). Deletions cut 9 bases from V and 11 bases from J, with 12 bases between. The CDR3 is 10 amino acids. CDR3 protein: CARCILGQYF. DNA of the CDR3: TGTGCCAGGTGTATCCTAGGGCAGTATTTT.

The chain links TRBV19 to TRBJ1-5; 7 positions agree with TRBD1. CDR1 is LNHDA, CDR2 SQIVND, per germline (reference sequence). The CDR3 has 15 residues. J was trimmed by 5 bases and V by 1 base; bases with no gene match: 5. The CDR3 nucleotides read TGTGCCAGTAGTATAGTTAGTACAGGGGATCAGCCCCAGCATTTT. It translates to CASSIVSTGDQPQHF. The full variable domain, completed using reference TRBV19 and TRBJ1-5, is DGGITQSPKYLFRKEGQNVTLSCEQNLNHDAMYWYRQDPGQGLRLIYYSQIVNDFQKGDIAEGYSVSREKKESFPLTVTSAQKNPTAFYLCASSIVSTGDQPQHFGDGTRLSIL.

This chain joins TRBV5-5 and TRBJ1-1; D is uncertain. The germline V gene encodes CDR1 SGHKS and CDR2 YYEKEE (reference sequence). The CDR3 has 15 amino acids. The ends were cut back, 4 bases at V and 1 base at J, with 14 bases in the middle. This CDR3 is CASSPQAIKNTEAFF. The DNA for the CDR3 is TGTGCCAGCAGCCCCCAGGCCATCAAGAACACTGAAGCTTTCTTT. Full variable domain (missing parts from reference TRBV5-5 and TRBJ1-1): DAGVTQSPTHLIKTRGQQVTLRCSPISGHKSVSWYQQVLGQGPQFIFQYYEKEERGRGNFPDRFSARQFPNYSSELNVNALLLGDSALYLCASSPQAIKNTEAFFGQGTRLTVV.

V and J are TRBV5-6 and TRBJ2-3; maybe TRBD2 (5 bases). This CDR3 has 15 residues. CDR1 is SGHDT and CDR2 is YYEEEE in the germline V gene. Between the trimmed V and J ends, which lost 1 base and 3 bases, there was a span of 12 bases. The CDR3 loop is CASSLKPGGTDTQYF. The CDR3 bases are TGTGCCAGCAGCTTGAAGCCGGGCGGGACAGATACGCAGTATTTT.

The chain links TRBV28 to TRBJ2-5; D is perhaps TRBD1 (7 bases). The germline V gene has CDR1 MDHEN and CDR2 SYDVKM. Trimming removed 4 bases from V and 2 bases from J, with 17 bases in between. This CDR3 has 16 residues. The CDR3 sequence: CASSSTSRGQQETQYF. CDR3 DNA sequence: TGTGCCAGCAGTTCAACTAGCCGGGGACAGCAAGAGACCCAGTACTTC.

The chain carries TRBV5-1 and TRBJ2-2; no definite D call. Germline CDR1 is SGHRS and CDR2 is YFSETQ. The V and J ends lost 0 bases and 2 bases respectively, with 11 bases between them. This CDR3 contains 16 residues. CDR3 bases: TGCGCCAGCAGCTTGGCCCCGAGAGGAAACACCGGGGAGCTGTTTTTT. Translated, it gives CASSLAPRGNTGELFF.

The J gene is TRBJ2-7, the V gene TRBV6-1; 7 positions match TRBD1. The germline CDR1 and CDR2 sequences are MNHNS and SASEGT. CDR3 length: 13 amino acids. V lost 4 bases to trimming and J lost 2 bases; unmatched junction nucleotides: 2. CDR3 in DNA: TGTGCCAGCAGTGCGCAGGGGGCCTACGAGCAGTACTTC. Translated, it gives CASSAQGAYEQYF.

This clone was counted between two and nine times. CDR3 sequence: CASRTGAYEQYF. CDR3 DNA sequence: TGTGCCAGTCGGACAGGGGCCTACGAGCAGTACTTC. This chain connects TRBV28 to TRBJ2-7, with 9 positions matching TRBD1. Unmatched junction bases numbered 2, after V lost 9 bases and J lost 2 bases. The V gene's germline CDR1 is MDHEN and CDR2 SYDVKM. The CDR3 runs to 12 residues.

This chain links TRBV9 with TRBJ2-1; TRBD2 matches 8 bases. Trimming took 0 bases from V and 6 from J; bases not matched to a gene: 5. CDR1 SGDLS and CDR2 YYNGEE come from the germline V gene. The CDR3 runs 15 residues. CDR3 DNA sequence: TGTGCCAGCAGCGTAGTACTAGCGGAAATCAATGAGCAGTTCTTC. It codes for CASSVVLAEINEQFF.

The rearrangement links TRBV5-5 to TRBJ2-3; D is unclear. The V and J ends lost 6 bases and 5 bases respectively, with 10 bases between them. Germline V gene sequence: CDR1 SGHKS, CDR2 YYEKEE (reference sequence). This CDR3 is built from 12 residues. The CDR3 here is CASTPGQDTQYF. DNA for the CDR3: TGTGCCAGCACCCCAGGTCAAGATACGCAGTATTTT.

This chain uses TRBV7-9 with TRBJ2-5, with 8 bases fitting TRBD1. Per the germline V gene, CDR1 is SEHNR and CDR2 is FQNEAQ (reference sequence). V gave up 3 bases and J gave up 5 bases; unmatched junction bases: 2. CDR3 length: 13 residues. CDR3 nucleotide sequence: TGTGCCAGCAGCTTGACAGGGGAGGAGACCCAGTACTTC. Amino acid sequence: CASSLTGEETQYF.

This clone was observed a handful of times. The chain uses TRBV29-1 and TRBJ2-7; a possible D gene is TRBD2 (5 bases). Trimming took 3 bases from V and 2 from J, leaving 5 bases between them. The CDR3 covers 11 residues. CDR1 and CDR2 (germline): SQVTM, ANQGSEA. CDR3 in DNA: TGCAGCGTTGAGGAGGCCTACGAGCAGTACTTC. Translated: CSVEEAYEQYF.

The sample holds one count of this clone. The rearrangement joins TRBV25-1 to TRBJ2-7; the D is unclear. The V end was cut by 0 bases, the J end by 2 bases, with 2 bases between. The germline CDR1 and CDR2 sequences are MGHDK and SYGVNS. This CDR3 has 12 residues. In nucleotides, the CDR3 is TGTGCCAGCAGTGAATATGCCTACGAGCAGTACTTC. This encodes CASSEYAYEQYF.

The J gene is TRBJ1-3, the V gene TRBV5-1; D call uncertain. Trimming took 0 bases from V and 4 from J, leaving 11 bases between them. Germline loops: CDR1 SGHRS, CDR2 YFSETQ. The CDR3 runs to 15 residues. The CDR3 loop reads CASSLDWGRGNTIYF. DNA for the CDR3: TGCGCCAGCAGCTTGGATTGGGGTCGGGGAAACACCATATATTTT.

This clone has just one count. The chain couples TRBV10-1 to TRBJ1-1; D may be TRBD1 (6 bases). This CDR3 spans 14 amino acids. Deletions cut 5 bases from V and 4 bases from J, with 14 bases between. CDR1 is WNHNN, CDR2 SYGVQD, per germline (reference sequence). CDR3 bases: TGCGCCAGCAGTTTTTCGGCAGGGGCCACTGAAGCTTTCTTT. Amino acids: CASSFSAGATEAFF.

V gene TRBV5-1 combines with J gene TRBJ2-1, with 15 nucleotides matching TRBD2. The CDR3 covers 16 residues. The V gene end was trimmed by 0 bases and the J gene end by 7 bases; junction bases not matched to a gene: 2. Per the germline V gene, CDR1 is SGHRS and CDR2 is YFSETQ. The CDR3 bases are TGCGCCAGCAGCTTGGTGGGACTAGCGGGAGGAAATGAGCAGTTCTTC. Protein: CASSLVGLAGGNEQFF.

The gene calls are TRBV9 and TRBJ2-3; D possibly matches TRBD1 or TRBD2 (5 bases each). Germline lookup yields CDR1 SGDLS and CDR2 YYNGEE. The V end lost 2 bases, the J end lost 3 bases, and 10 bases lay between the germline ends. The CDR3 runs 14 residues. In DNA form, the CDR3 reads TGTGCCAGCAGCGTTTTGGGGGTGACAGATACGCAGTATTTT. Encoded protein: CASSVLGVTDTQYF.

This chain joins TRBV7-3 and TRBJ2-1; no firm D call. Trimming removed 5 bases from V and 6 bases from J, with 20 bases in between. CDR3 length equals 16 residues. CDR1 and CDR2 (germline): SGHTA, FQGTGA. This CDR3 is CASSPHLGPNLNEQFF. CDR3 in DNA: TGTGCCAGCAGCCCTCACTTAGGACCGAACCTCAATGAGCAGTTCTTC.

This clone has just one count. V and J are TRBV5-6 and TRBJ1-1; 7 bases are shared with TRBD1. The germline V gene encodes CDR1 SGHDT and CDR2 YYEEEE. V shed 3 bases, J shed 8 bases, and the junction held 4 bases outside the gene matches. The CDR3 covers 12 residues. For the CDR3, the DNA is TGTGCCAGCAGCTCGGCCAGGGGGGAAGCTTTCTTT. This translates into CASSSARGEAFF.

This clone was counted once. The chain employs TRBV5-4 and TRBJ2-1, with a tentative D call TRBD2 (7 bases). V was cut by 4 bases and J by 13 bases, with 15 bases left in between. Looked up from germline, CDR1 is SGHNT and CDR2 is YYREEE (reference sequence). The CDR3 contains 12 residues. This chain's CDR3 is CASSPGGGPQFF. As DNA, the CDR3 is TGTGCCAGCAGCCCGGGCGGGGGCCCCCAGTTCTTC.

This clone was recorded once. This sample includes further DNA sequences coding for the same CDR3. The V and J genes are TRBV18 and TRBJ2-5; D unclear. Germline-derived CDR1 and CDR2 are KGHSH and LQKENI. The V and J ends lost 1 base and 1 base respectively, with 4 bases between them. The CDR3 length is 13 residues. CDR3 sequence: CASSPRRQETQYF. The DNA for the CDR3 is TGTGCCAGCTCACCACGGCGCCAAGAGACCCAGTACTTC.